A single sample gave rise to the 30 T cell receptor beta chains below, sequenced in a study of T-cell reconstitution after alpha-beta-depleted transplantation in children. Preparation of the TCRbeta library used unique molecular identifiers. Each CDR3 protein is one row after TCRdb ran MiXCR on the PCR reads. The sample has approximately 590,000 distinct CDR3 sequences, about 10% seen once. Sequencing used PBMCs from the stem cell graft donor, obtained from the stem cell graft. These receptors all come from a human donor who donated a stem cell graft to a child with acute myeloid leukemia.

The rearrangement joins TRBV20-1 to TRBJ2-6; 7 positions match TRBD1. The V segment lost 7 bases and the J segment 0 bases; nucleotides outside the gene matches: 12. The CDR3 consists of 17 residues. CDR1 is DFQATT and CDR2 is SNEGSKA in the germline V gene (reference sequence). In DNA, the CDR3 is TGCAGTGTAAGGACTGGGACAGCCGGCTCTGGGGCCAACGTCCTGACTTTC. Translation: CSVRTGTAGSGANVLTF.

The J gene is TRBJ2-1, the V gene TRBV7-9; D not resolved. The CDR3 is 17 residues long. Germline V gene lookup returns CDR1 SEHNR and CDR2 FQNEAQ (reference sequence). Trimming pared 5 bases from V and 0 bases from J, leaving 17 bases between. The CDR3: CASSPPYSWSSYNEQFF. CDR3 DNA sequence: TGTGCCAGCAGCCCACCCTATAGCTGGAGCTCCTACAATGAGCAGTTCTTC. The whole variable domain, remainder taken from reference TRBV7-9 and TRBJ2-1, is DTGVSQNPRHKITKRGQNVTFRCDPISEHNRLYWYRQTLGQGPEFLTYFQNEAQLEKSRLLSDRFSAERPKGSFSTLEIQRTEQGDSAMYLCASSPPYSWSSYNEQFFGPGTRLTVL.

The chain joins TRBV20-1 to TRBJ2-4; 10 nucleotides align to TRBD2. V was clipped by 6 bases and J by 0 bases; unmatched bases: 5. The CDR3 extends over 15 amino acids. The germline V gene encodes CDR1 DFQATT and CDR2 SNEGSKA (reference sequence). The CDR3 reads CSADTSGKAKNIQYF. The CDR3 nucleotides are TGCAGTGCCGACACTAGCGGGAAAGCCAAAAACATTCAGTACTTC.

J is TRBJ2-7 and V is TRBV5-1; a weak D match, TRBD2 (6 bases). V lost 1 base, J lost 2 bases, and 10 bases lay in between. CDR3 length: 14 amino acids. The germline CDR1 and CDR2 sequences are SGHRS and YFSETQ. CDR3 in DNA: TGCGCCAGCAGCTTGTACGGGGAGGCCTACGAGCAGTACTTC. It codes for CASSLYGEAYEQYF.

This chain uses TRBV18 with TRBJ2-1; D not resolved. The CDR3 consists of 13 residues. V was trimmed by 1 base and J by 5 bases, leaving 6 bases between them. The germline V gene has CDR1 KGHSH and CDR2 LQKENI. CDR3 coding DNA: TGTGCCAGCTCACCACGTTTAGACAATGAGCAGTTCTTC. Protein product: CASSPRLDNEQFF.

V gene TRBV20-1 combines with J gene TRBJ1-5, with D perhaps TRBD1 (5 bases). In germline, CDR1 is DFQATT, CDR2 SNEGSKA (reference sequence). This CDR3 comprises 15 residues. V lost 5 bases to trimming and J lost 3 bases, with 17 bases between them. The CDR3 sequence: CSARDRRPFNQPQHF. The DNA for the CDR3 is TGCAGTGCTCGGGACCGGCGACCTTTCAATCAGCCCCAGCATTTT.

This clonotype has ten or more counts. This sequence joins TRBV20-1 and TRBJ2-7, with a possible D match to TRBD1 (6 bases). CDR1 DFQATT and CDR2 SNEGSKA come from the germline V gene (reference sequence). This CDR3 comprises 13 residues. V lost 6 bases, J lost 2 bases, and 14 bases lay in between. The DNA for the CDR3 is TGCAGTGCATCGGACAGCAACCCCTACGAGCAGTACTTC. Translating it yields CSASDSNPYEQYF.

J is TRBJ1-2 and V is TRBV3-1; D gene unclear. CDR3 length equals 13 residues. V shed 4 bases and J shed 4 bases, with 10 bases lying between them. The germline CDR1 and CDR2 sequences are LGHDT and YNNKEL (reference sequence). The CDR3 sequence is CASSRARSYGYTF. The DNA of the CDR3 is TGTGCCAGCAGCCGGGCCAGGTCCTATGGCTACACCTTC.

This clonotype has more than one count but fewer than ten. This chain joins TRBV2 and TRBJ2-7, with D perhaps being TRBD1 or TRBD2 (6 bases each). The ends were cut back, 7 bases at V and 1 base at J, with 11 bases in the middle. This CDR3 spans 13 amino acids. Per germline, CDR1 SNHLY and CDR2 FYNNEI. The CDR3 sequence is CASNGGISYEQYF. The CDR3, as DNA: TGTGCCAGCAACGGGGGCATTTCCTACGAGCAGTACTTC.

The V and J genes are TRBV4-2 and TRBJ2-7; TRBD2 agrees at 7 bases. V lost 3 bases and J lost 3; bases outside the gene matches: 5. Germline CDR1 reads LGHNA; CDR2 reads YNFKEQ. This CDR3 is built from 14 residues. This chain's CDR3 is CASSHDLAVYEQYF. Written as DNA, the CDR3 is TGTGCCAGCAGCCATGACCTAGCGGTCTACGAGCAGTACTTC.

The chain combines TRBV20-1 with TRBJ2-7; 8 bases are shared with TRBD2. V shed 6 bases, J shed 5 bases, and the junction held 18 bases outside the gene matches. The CDR3 runs 16 residues. Germline values: CDR1 DFQATT, CDR2 SNEGSKA (reference sequence). The CDR3 bases are TGCAGTGCAACCCCGGTAGGAGCGGGAGAAAAGAACGAGCAGTACTTC. As protein: CSATPVGAGEKNEQYF.

This clonotype was observed a handful of times. The rearrangement joins TRBV18 to TRBJ2-5; no reliable D call. The length of the CDR3 is 14 residues. V was cut by 2 bases and J by 2 bases, with 9 bases left in between. Germline V gene lookup returns CDR1 KGHSH and CDR2 LQKENI. Here the CDR3 reads CASSPNSPQETQYF. The CDR3 DNA sequence: TGTGCCAGCTCACCAAACAGCCCTCAAGAGACCCAGTACTTC.

This clonotype has ten or more counts. The CDR3: CATTAGGVYEQYF. In DNA, the CDR3 is TGTGCCACTACAGCGGGAGGGGTCTACGAGCAGTACTTC. The chain combines TRBV28 with TRBJ2-7; 10 bases line up with TRBD2. V was pared by 10 bases and J by 3 bases, with 6 bases of the junction left unmatched. The CDR3 is 13 residues long. CDR1 is MDHEN, CDR2 SYDVKM, per germline.

The genes are TRBV27 and TRBJ2-2; D is perhaps TRBD1 or TRBD2 (5 bases each). The germline V and J ends were trimmed by 2 bases and 6 bases, with 13 bases remaining between them. This CDR3 spans 15 amino acids. Germline CDR1 MNHEY, CDR2 SMNVEV (reference sequence). CDR3 amino acids: CASSLRDLTSGELFF. DNA of the CDR3: TGTGCCAGCAGTTTAAGGGACCTTACCTCCGGGGAGCTGTTTTTT.

This clonotype was detected only a few times. This chain joins TRBV4-2 and TRBJ2-1; 15 nucleotides match TRBD2. The CDR3 runs 18 residues. Trimming removed 1 base from V and 9 bases from J; junction bases left unmatched: 10. The V gene's germline CDR1 is LGHNA and CDR2 YNFKEQ. CDR3 coding DNA: TGTGCCAGCAGCCAAGTGGGGACTAGCGGGAGGAGGTCTAGTGAGCAGTTCTTC. Residues: CASSQVGTSGRRSSEQFF.

The chain uses TRBV4-2 and TRBJ2-7; 8 bases agree with TRBD1. CDR1 is LGHNA and CDR2 is YNFKEQ in the germline V gene. This CDR3 is 15 amino acids long. The V gene end was trimmed by 3 bases and the J gene end by 2 bases; junction bases not matched to a gene: 6. This chain's CDR3 is CASSQWTGITYEQYF. CDR3 DNA sequence: TGTGCCAGCAGCCAGTGGACAGGGATTACCTACGAGCAGTACTTC.

This clonotype was picked up a small number of times. This chain connects TRBV20-1 to TRBJ2-7, with 11 bases fitting TRBD2. CDR1 is DFQATT and CDR2 is SNEGSKA in the germline V gene (reference sequence). The CDR3 contains 15 residues. The V gene end was trimmed by 4 bases and the J gene end by 2 bases; junction bases not matched to a gene: 7. The CDR3 loop reads CSATPGTSGTYEQYF. CDR3 coding DNA: TGCAGTGCTACCCCCGGGACTAGCGGAACCTACGAGCAGTACTTC.

There are many counts of this clonotype. This chain uses TRBV10-3 with TRBJ2-3; the D gene could be TRBD1 or TRBD2 (5 bases each). Germline V gene sequence: CDR1 ENHRY, CDR2 SYGVKD. The ends were cut back, 7 bases at V and 5 bases at J, with 16 bases in the middle. The CDR3 spans 14 residues. The CDR3 loop reads CAITDPRAGDTQYF. The CDR3 DNA reads as TGTGCCATCACCGACCCCAGGGCGGGAGATACGCAGTATTTT.

On this clonotype: A much more abundant neighbour one base away suggests this may be a read error. V and J are TRBV7-2 and TRBJ2-1, with D uncertain. The CDR3 consists of 12 residues. Trimming took off 7 bases at V and 10 bases at J, with 14 bases between the two ends. Germline V gene lookup returns CDR1 SGHTA and CDR2 FQGNSA. The DNA for the CDR3 is TGTGCCAGCAATCAAACATCCGCAGAGCAGTTCTTC. Its translation is CASNQTSAEQFF.

This clonotype was detected many times. The chain carries TRBV12-3 or TRBV12-4 and TRBJ2-2; D remains ambiguous. V shed 1 base and J shed 5 bases, with 2 bases lying between them. The CDR3 has 12 amino acids. The CDR3 is CASSLVTGELFF. CDR3 nucleotides: TGTGCCAGCAGTTTAGTTACCGGGGAGCTGTTTTTT.

This sequence joins TRBV12-5 and TRBJ2-1, with D possibly matching TRBD2 (5 bases). Germline V lookup: CDR1 LGHNT, CDR2 FRNRAP. Trimming stripped 4 bases from V and 7 bases from J, with 17 bases between. There are 15 residues in the CDR3. The CDR3 DNA follows: TGTGCTAGTGGTTCGAGCGGTCTAGGGATGAATGAGCAGTTCTTC. It codes for CASGSSGLGMNEQFF.

The sample holds many counts of this clonotype. This rearrangement joins TRBV27 to TRBJ2-1; 10 bases line up with TRBD1. Trimming removed 3 bases from V and 4 bases from J; junction bases left unmatched: 3. This CDR3 spans 15 amino acids. CDR1 and CDR2 (germline): MNHEY, SMNVEV (reference sequence). The CDR3 region has the DNA TGTGCCAGCAGTTTGCGGGACAGGGGTTACAATGAGCAGTTCTTC. Translated, it gives CASSLRDRGYNEQFF.

This clonotype was counted ten times or more. The rearrangement links TRBV29-1 to TRBJ1-5; D gene uncertain. The CDR3 runs to 13 residues. The V end lost 5 bases, the J end lost 2 bases, and 10 bases lay between the germline ends. In germline, CDR1 is SQVTM, CDR2 ANQGSEA. CDR3 loop: CSVRHGRNQPQHF. The CDR3 region has the DNA TGCAGCGTTAGGCACGGACGCAATCAGCCCCAGCATTTT.

This chain links TRBV2 with TRBJ2-5; D is undetermined. The CDR3 sequence is 12 residues long. The germline V and J ends were trimmed by 4 bases and 2 bases, with 5 bases remaining between them. Germline loops: CDR1 SNHLY, CDR2 FYNNEI. CDR3 bases: TGTGCCAGCAGTGTGAAACAAGAGACCCAGTACTTC. It translates to CASSVKQETQYF.

The rearrangement uses TRBV28 and TRBJ1-3, with 9 bases lining up with TRBD1. Looked up from germline, CDR1 is MDHEN and CDR2 is SYDVKM. Trimming took 4 bases from V and 3 from J; bases not matched to a gene: 10. The CDR3 spans 17 residues. As DNA, the CDR3 is TGTGCCAGCAGTTCCCAACAGGGGGCGCCTCGTGGAAACACCATATATTTT. It translates to CASSSQQGAPRGNTIYF. The full variable domain, completed using reference TRBV28 and TRBJ1-3, is DVKVTQSSRYLVKRTGEKVFLECVQDMDHENMFWYRQDPGLGLRLIYFSYDVKMKEKGDIPEGYSVSREKKERFSLILESASTNQTSMYLCASSSQQGAPRGNTIYFGEGSWLTVV.

This clonotype was counted many times. The chain links TRBV10-3 to TRBJ2-1; 7 bases are a match to TRBD2. This CDR3 has 12 amino acids. In germline, CDR1 is ENHRY, CDR2 SYGVKD. J gave up 8 bases and V 4 bases, and 2 bases lay outside the gene matches. CDR3 protein: CAISGRGDEQFF. The CDR3 DNA follows: TGTGCCATCAGTGGCCGGGGGGATGAGCAGTTCTTC.

The genes are TRBV20-1 and TRBJ1-1, with unresolved D. V lost 1 base and J lost 1, with 7 bases in between. This CDR3 is 13 amino acids long. The germline V gene encodes CDR1 DFQATT and CDR2 SNEGSKA (reference sequence). The CDR3 nucleotides read TGCAGTGCTAGAGGACAACCGAACACTGAAGCTTTCTTT. Its translation: CSARGQPNTEAFF.

This clonotype occurred a few times. This rearrangement joins TRBV20-1 to TRBJ1-1, with 9 bases matching TRBD1. This CDR3 has 15 residues. With V trimmed by 5 bases and J by 5 bases, 12 bases remained unmatched. Germline V lookup: CDR1 DFQATT, CDR2 SNEGSKA (reference sequence). The DNA for the CDR3 is TGCAGTGCTGCCCCACGAACAGGGGGCAGGACTGAAGCTTTCTTT. It translates to CSAAPRTGGRTEAFF.

This clonotype came up a few times. The genes are TRBV9 and TRBJ2-7; 9 nucleotides agree with TRBD1. Germline-derived CDR1 and CDR2 are SGDLS and YYNGEE. This CDR3 region has 14 residues. J lost 5 bases, V lost 4 bases, and 7 bases had no gene match. DNA of the CDR3: TGTGCCAGCAGCCGGACAGGGGTGTGGAACGAGCAGTACTTC. This encodes CASSRTGVWNEQYF. Full variable domain (rest looked up from reference TRBV9 and TRBJ2-7): DSGVTQTPKHLITATGQRVTLRCSPRSGDLSVYWYQQSLDQGLQFLIQYYNGEERAKGNILERFSAQQFPDLHSELNLSSLELGDSALYFCASSRTGVWNEQYFGPGTRLTVT.

This clonotype has more than one count but fewer than ten. This chain links TRBV28 with TRBJ2-7; D possibly matches TRBD1 or TRBD2 (6 bases each). CDR3 length equals 14 residues. Trimming took 4 bases from V and 6 from J, leaving 16 bases between them. Germline V gene data show CDR1 as MDHEN and CDR2 as SYDVKM. CDR3 loop: CASSSRGRDREQYF. The CDR3 coding sequence is TGTGCCAGCAGTTCCCGGGGGCGCGATCGCGAGCAGTACTTC.